This TCR beta chain was sequenced for a study of T cell clones after liver transplantation. The overall study: Tolerance: complete withdrawal held at least one year, liver enzymes staying within twice normal. Draws occurred before transplant, before withdrawal, and after complete or failed withdrawal. Study conclusions and caveats: Compared with third party-reactive sequences, donor-reactive ones declined more, independent of withdrawal success.

The germline V gene encodes CDR1 MNHNS and CDR2 SASEGT. This CDR3 has 14 amino acids. V lost 10 bases and J 8 bases, leaving 20 bases between the germline ends. Points on this clone: The antigen is unknown.

Assay: immunoSEQ multiplex PCR; the TCRdb copy retains only in-frame clones and omits some. The sample has under 130,000 clones, about 80% seen once. The source material was CD4+ T cells from blood, sampled approximately 50 months after liver transplant. The receptor comes from a human patient who received a liver transplant. Some T cells may be transferred from the graft donor. This chain joins TRBV6-1 and TRBJ1-4; D may be TRBD1 (5 bases). The CDR3 nucleotides are TGTGCCACTAATCCGAGGGGTCTAAGCGAAAAACTGTTTTTT. It codes for CATNPRGLSEKLFF.